Listed below are T cell receptor beta chains from one sample, sequenced in a study of blood T cell repertoires in COVID-19. Profiled with immunoSEQ multiplex PCR; TCRdb holds only in-frame clones, not every one. The table lists just over 300,000 clones, 70% to 90% of them singletons, with less than 2.5% in the top ten. Sequencing input: PBMCs or T cells enriched from blood (not recorded which). Source of these receptors: a man between 25 and 39 years old who had recovered from COVID-19. The CDR3 runs from the conserved cysteine through the conserved F or W. The D gene is left open where the match is weak. The size field is filled for only some rows; it gives once, few, many or a size class.

D	V	length	J	size	DNA	CDR3
-	TRBV29-1	13	TRBJ2-5	-	TGCAGCGTGGGGAGTTGGCGACAAGAGACCCAGTACTTC	CSVGSWRQETQYF
-	TRBV10-2	12	TRBJ2-5	-	TGCGCCAGCAGTGAACTTAAAGAGACCCAGTACTTC	CASSELKETQYF
TRBD2	TRBV24-1	16	TRBJ2-1	-	TGTGCCACCAGTGATGGGGGCGGGGGGACCCTCAATGAGCAGTTCTTC	CATSDGGGGTLNEQFF
TRBD1	TRBV5-1	15	TRBJ2-7	few	TGCGCCAGCAGGGCCGGGACAGGCGACCGCTACGAGCAGTACTTC	CASRAGTGDRYEQYF
TRBD1	TRBV5-1	15	TRBJ1-1	-	TGCGCCAGCAGCTTGGGACAGGGAGGAGTCACTGAAGCTTTCTTT	CASSLGQGGVTEAFF
-	TRBV9	16	TRBJ2-4	-	TGTGCCAGCAGCCCCCTTGTCCACAAATCCAAAAACATTCAGTACTTC	CASSPLVHKSKNIQYF
-	TRBV4-3	16	TRBJ1-2	once	TGCGCCAGCAGCCAAGGGACGGGACAAGCATACTATGGCTACACCTTC	CASSQGTGQAYYGYTF
TRBD1	TRBV7-8	15	TRBJ1-1	-	TGTGCCAGCAGCGTAGACCCGGGACAGGGGATTGGAGCTTTCTTT	CASSVDPGQGIGAFF
TRBD1	TRBV4-1	12	TRBJ1-2	-	TGCGCCAGCAAGGAACAGGGGAGTGGTTACACCTTC	CASKEQGSGYTF
-	TRBV4-3	15	TRBJ1-1	-	TGCGCCAGCAGCCTTAAGACAGGCGGGCACACTGAAGCTTTCTTT	CASSLKTGGHTEAFF
-	TRBV9	14	TRBJ1-1	-	TGTGCCAGCAGCGCGGGACTCACTAACACTGAAGCTTTCTTT	CASSAGLTNTEAFF
-	TRBV2	13	TRBJ1-1	-	TGTGCCAGCAGTGTGGAGGAGAACACTGAAGCTTTCTTT	CASSVEENTEAFF
-	TRBV7-9	15	TRBJ2-5	-	TGTGCCAGCAGCTTAGAATTGCAGATCCAAGAGACCCAGTACTTC	CASSLELQIQETQYF
-	TRBV27	12	TRBJ1-5	once	TGTGCCAGCAGTACTAGGGATCAGCCCCAGCATTTT	CASSTRDQPQHF
-	TRBV19	16	TRBJ1-2	-	TGTGCCAGTAGTAAGGCCCCGACAGTCGCGGCTAGGGGCTACACCTTC	CASSKAPTVAARGYTF
-	TRBV6-6	14	TRBJ2-3	-	TGTGCCAGCAGTTACGGGGCCTCGGCAGATACGCAGTATTTT	CASSYGASADTQYF
TRBD1	TRBV7-2	15	TRBJ2-7	-	TGTGCCAGCAGCGTATCCGGGACAGGGGGCAGGGAGCAGTACTTC	CASSVSGTGGREQYF
TRBD1	TRBV4-2	12	TRBJ1-2	-	TGTGCCAGCAGCTCCTGGACAGGAGGCTACACCTTC	CASSSWTGGYTF
TRBD1	TRBV30	15	TRBJ2-7	-	TGTGCCTGGAGTGAGTCCGGGACAGGTGGCTACGAGCAGTACTTC	CAWSESGTGGYEQYF